The 18 T cell receptor beta chains reported below all come from one sample, sequenced in a study of T cell responses to AZD1222 COVID-19 vaccine. Sequencing was performed with immunoSEQ multiplex PCR; in TCRdb, only in-frame clones are kept and a portion is missing. The sample has fewer than 200,000 clones, 85% to 95% seen once; the top ten hold roughly 1.5%. The sequencing used peripheral blood, collected 28 days after the second AZD1222 dose. The receptors stem from an adult who received the AZD1222 COVID-19 vaccine.

In the case of this clone: The sample has other DNA sequences that encode this CDR3 too. V and J are TRBV3-1 (or the pseudogene TRBV3-2) and TRBJ1-3; no clear D. The CDR3 extends over 14 amino acids. Germline V gene lookup returns CDR1 LGHDT and CDR2 YNNKEL (reference sequence). V shed 1 base and J shed 1 base, with 5 bases lying between them. This CDR3 is CASSQGGSGNTIYF. Written as DNA, the CDR3 is TGTGCCAGCAGCCAAGGGGGATCTGGAAACACCATATATTTT.

V gene TRBV4-3 combines with J gene TRBJ1-2; D not resolved. V lost 3 bases and J lost 8, with 16 bases in between. Germline assignment: CDR1 LGHNA and CDR2 YSLEER. CDR3 size: 14 residues. The CDR3 DNA follows: TGCGCCAGCAGCCATAATGGGAACATGGGAGGCTACACCTTC. Protein: CASSHNGNMGGYTF.

The V gene is TRBV9, the J gene TRBJ1-2, with 9 positions matching TRBD1. There are 15 residues in the CDR3. CDR1 is SGDLS, CDR2 YYNGEE, per germline. Trimming at V came to 4 bases and at J to 1 base, leaving 5 bases not matched to a gene. DNA for the CDR3: TGTGCCAGCAGCCCCGGGACAGGGATTAACTATGGCTACACCTTC. Translated, it gives CASSPGTGINYGYTF.

The chain couples TRBV27 to TRBJ1-1, with D possibly being TRBD1 (6 bases). The CDR3 totals 14 residues. Trimming shortened V by 3 bases and J by 6 bases, and 14 bases separated the two germline ends. Looked up from germline, CDR1 is MNHEY and CDR2 is SMNVEV (reference sequence). The CDR3 spells CASSFGGRMAEAFF. The CDR3 DNA reads TGTGCCAGCAGTTTTGGGGGGCGTATGGCTGAAGCTTTCTTT.

V gene TRBV30 combines with J gene TRBJ2-3; no definite D call. Trimming stripped 2 bases from V and 6 bases from J, with 12 bases between. This CDR3 is 13 amino acids long. The germline gives CDR1 GTSNPN, CDR2 SVGIG (reference sequence). The CDR3 nucleotides are TGTGCCTGGAGTCGAACTGGGCCGGATACGCAGTATTTT. Translation: CAWSRTGPDTQYF.

The chain combines TRBV7-9 with TRBJ1-1, with 12 bases that match TRBD1. The CDR3 covers 16 residues. Germline loops: CDR1 SEHNR, CDR2 FQNEAQ (reference sequence). The J segment lost 4 bases and the V segment lost 4 bases, leaving 7 bases of the junction unmatched. CDR3 sequence: CASSSRGQGASTEAFF. As DNA, the CDR3 is TGTGCCAGCAGCTCGAGGGGACAGGGGGCGAGCACTGAAGCTTTCTTT.

The genes are TRBV13 and TRBJ2-7; D gene ambiguous. CDR3 length equals 13 residues. Trimming pared 0 bases from V and 3 bases from J, leaving 6 bases between. In germline, CDR1 is PRHDT, CDR2 FYEKMQ (reference sequence). CDR3 in DNA: TGTGCCAGCAGCTTAGGACAGTACTACGAGCAGTACTTC. It yields the protein CASSLGQYYEQYF.

This clone was picked up one time. The chain carries TRBV6-6 and TRBJ1-1; perhaps TRBD1 as D (6 bases). This CDR3 contains 14 residues. Trimming pared 5 bases from V and 7 bases from J, leaving 17 bases between. CDR1 is MNHNY, CDR2 SVGAGI, per germline (reference sequence). The CDR3 is CASSETGFYGEAFF. The CDR3 DNA is TGTGCCAGCAGTGAGACAGGCTTCTACGGTGAAGCTTTCTTT.

The chain is built from TRBV3-1 (or the pseudogene TRBV3-2) and TRBJ2-3; D might be TRBD1 (5 bases). Looked up from germline, CDR1 is LGHDT and CDR2 is YNNKEL (reference sequence). V was cut by 0 bases and J by 2 bases, with 9 bases left in between. The CDR3 is made up of 15 amino acids. The CDR3 is CASSQEGRVTDTQYF. The CDR3 bases are TGTGCCAGCAGCCAAGAGGGCAGGGTCACAGATACGCAGTATTTT.

The rearrangement uses TRBV6-5 and TRBJ1-1; 7 bases fit TRBD1. The V and J ends lost 10 bases and 6 bases, in that order; junction bases with no gene match: 17. This CDR3 has 15 amino acids. CDR1 and CDR2 (germline): MNHEY, SVGAGI. CDR3: CATSGQFYEHSEAFF. The CDR3 nucleotides are TGTGCCACCTCGGGACAGTTCTATGAACACTCTGAAGCTTTCTTT.

The genes are TRBV28 and TRBJ2-5, with D perhaps matching TRBD1 (8 bases). V was shortened by 6 bases and J by 2 bases, with 16 bases between the two germline ends. From germline, CDR1 is MDHEN and CDR2 SYDVKM. This CDR3 contains 15 residues. The CDR3, as DNA: TGTGCCAGCAGCCCCGACAGGGGAGGGCAAGAGACCCAGTACTTC. Its translation is CASSPDRGGQETQYF.

The rearrangement uses TRBV19 and TRBJ1-4, with D unclear. Germline V gene lookup returns CDR1 LNHDA and CDR2 SQIVND (reference sequence). CDR3 length: 14 residues. The CDR3 DNA sequence: TGTGCTACAACCGTCGGAGCTTCTAATGAAAAACTGTTTTTT. Encoded protein: CATTVGASNEKLFF.

A word on this clone: Additional DNA sequences in this sample encode the identical CDR3. The chain combines TRBV27 with TRBJ1-2, with 8 bases aligning to TRBD1. Germline-derived CDR1 and CDR2 are MNHEY and SMNVEV (reference sequence). The J segment lost 5 bases and the V segment lost 6 bases, leaving 5 bases of the junction unmatched. The CDR3 has 13 amino acids. The CDR3 sequence: CASSPRQGYGYTF. For the CDR3, the DNA is TGTGCCAGCAGCCCCAGACAGGGGTATGGCTACACCTTC.

The J gene is TRBJ1-2, the V gene TRBV5-1; D might be TRBD1 (5 bases). In germline, CDR1 is SGHRS, CDR2 YFSETQ. The germline V and J ends were trimmed by 2 bases and 4 bases, with 9 bases remaining between them. This CDR3 is 13 amino acids long. This chain's CDR3 is CASSLGEGYGYTF. In nucleotides, the CDR3 is TGCGCCAGCAGCTTAGGGGAGGGCTATGGCTACACCTTC.

The chain is built from TRBV18 and TRBJ1-2; D is ambiguous. V lost 2 bases and J lost 3, with 13 bases in between. The CDR3 loop spans 15 amino acids. Looked up from germline, CDR1 is KGHSH and CDR2 is LQKENI. The CDR3 bases are TGTGCCAGCTCACCATCGGCGAACAGCCACTATGGCTACACCTTC. It yields the protein CASSPSANSHYGYTF.

V usage is TRBV27 and J usage is TRBJ2-3; D is perhaps TRBD2 (7 bases). CDR3 length equals 16 residues. V was cut by 3 bases and J by 3 bases, with 16 bases left in between. CDR1 is MNHEY and CDR2 is SMNVEV in the germline V gene (reference sequence). The CDR3 bases are TGTGCCAGCAGTTTTAGTAGGACTAGGGGGACAGATACGCAGTATTTT. It encodes CASSFSRTRGTDTQYF.

This clone was recorded once. The chain recombines TRBV5-4 with TRBJ1-1, with TRBD1 as a possible D gene (5 bases). The germline gives CDR1 SGHNT, CDR2 YYREEE (reference sequence). The CDR3 length is 18 residues. Between the trimmed V and J ends, which lost 4 bases and 6 bases, there was a span of 28 bases. The CDR3: CASSPRGGGAPPRAEAFF. In nucleotides, the CDR3 is TGTGCCAGCAGCCCCCGGGGTGGAGGGGCTCCTCCTAGGGCTGAAGCTTTCTTT.

This chain links TRBV29-1 with TRBJ1-3, with D perhaps TRBD1 (5 bases). The length of the CDR3 is 12 residues. The germline V gene has CDR1 SQVTM and CDR2 ANQGSEA. Trimming took 2 bases from V and 6 from J, leaving 8 bases between them. The CDR3 region is CSVEQGANTIYF. The CDR3 nucleotides read TGCAGCGTTGAACAGGGCGCAAACACCATATATTTT.